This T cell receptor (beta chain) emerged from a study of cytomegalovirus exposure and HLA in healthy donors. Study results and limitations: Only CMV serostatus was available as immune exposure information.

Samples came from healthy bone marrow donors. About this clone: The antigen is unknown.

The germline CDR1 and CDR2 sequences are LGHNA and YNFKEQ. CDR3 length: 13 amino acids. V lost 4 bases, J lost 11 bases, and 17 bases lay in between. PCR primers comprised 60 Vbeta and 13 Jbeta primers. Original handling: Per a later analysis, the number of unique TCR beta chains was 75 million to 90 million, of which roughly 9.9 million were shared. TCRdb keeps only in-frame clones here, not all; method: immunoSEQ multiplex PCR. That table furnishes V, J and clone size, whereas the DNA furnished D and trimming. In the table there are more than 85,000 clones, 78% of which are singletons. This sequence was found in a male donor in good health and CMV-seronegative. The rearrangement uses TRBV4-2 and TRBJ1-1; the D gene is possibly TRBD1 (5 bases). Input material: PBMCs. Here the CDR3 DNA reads TGTGCCAGCAGCCCTGTGATCAGGGAGGGGGCTTTCTTT. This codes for CASSPVIREGAFF.